These 25 T cell receptor beta chains were all obtained from the same sample, sequenced in a study of T cell responses to AZD1222 COVID-19 vaccine. Profiled with immunoSEQ multiplex PCR; TCRdb holds only in-frame clones, not every one. Of about 46,000 clones listed, about 90% are singletons. The specimen was peripheral blood, collected 28 days after the second AZD1222 dose. The origin of the receptors is an adult who received the AZD1222 COVID-19 vaccine.

This clone was counted only a few times. This rearrangement joins TRBV21-1 to TRBJ2-1; the DNA was not compared with TRBD1, the D call given in the table. TRBV21-1 is tagged as a pseudogene. The CDR3 totals 16 residues. The CDR3 spells CASSRVRDRGYNEQFF. The CDR3 DNA reads as TGTGCCAGCAGCAGAGTCCGGGACAGGGGCTACAATGAGCAGTTCTTC.

The rearrangement joins TRBV6-5 to TRBJ2-7; TRBD2 matches 9 bases. With V trimmed by 8 bases and J by 2 bases, 7 bases remained unmatched. Germline CDR1 reads MNHEY; CDR2 reads SVGAGI. This CDR3 is built from 14 residues. The DNA for the CDR3 is TGTGCCAGCGAAAAGGGACTAGCTCCCTACGAGCAGTACTTC. This codes for CASEKGLAPYEQYF.

This clone turned up a few times. The chain is built from TRBV5-1 and TRBJ1-5, with 10 positions matching TRBD1. Germline V gene data show CDR1 as SGHRS and CDR2 as YFSETQ. The V and J ends lost 0 bases and 6 bases, in that order; junction bases with no gene match: 0. The CDR3 loop spans 14 amino acids. The CDR3: CASSLGTGGQPQHF. CDR3 in DNA: TGCGCCAGCAGCTTGGGGACAGGGGGTCAGCCCCAGCATTTT.

CDR3 bases: TGTGCCAGCAGCCCGCTCCCAGGGGAAGGCTATAATTCACCCCTCCACTTT. This encodes CASSPLPGEGYNSPLHF. The V gene is TRBV5-4, the J gene TRBJ1-6, with D possibly TRBD1 on 6 matching bases. Germline CDR1 and CDR2: SGHNT and YYREEE (reference sequence). The CDR3 consists of 17 residues. Trimming cost V 4 bases and J 3 bases, with 17 bases left between them.

This clone was seen only once. This rearrangement joins TRBV24-1 to TRBJ2-3; D unclear. This CDR3 comprises 13 residues. The V end lost 4 bases, the J end lost 2 bases, and 6 bases lay between the germline ends. CDR1 and CDR2 (germline): KGHDR, SFDVKD. CDR3 in amino acids: CATSDRATDTQYF. The CDR3 DNA is TGTGCCACCAGTGACCGGGCCACAGATACGCAGTATTTT.

The chain combines TRBV6-5 with TRBJ2-7; TRBD1 aligns across 7 bases. Germline values: CDR1 MNHEY, CDR2 SVGAGI. V gave up 1 base and J gave up 5 bases; unmatched junction bases: 11. This CDR3 is built from 16 residues. CDR3 in DNA: TGTGCCAGCAGTTACTTAAGGGGGCGACTGTCTGACGAGCAGTACTTC. Translated, it gives CASSYLRGRLSDEQYF.

V usage is TRBV4-2 and J usage is TRBJ2-7, with a weak D call TRBD1 (6 bases). Germline loops: CDR1 LGHNA, CDR2 YNFKEQ. V was clipped by 3 bases and J by 2 bases, with 14 bases between them. There are 15 residues in the CDR3. The CDR3 DNA is TGTGCCAGCAGCCAGGACTTACAGGGTACCTACGAGCAGTACTTC. It encodes CASSQDLQGTYEQYF.

The chain uses TRBV16 and TRBJ2-7, with 14 bases matching TRBD2. The J segment lost 6 bases and the V segment lost 10 bases, leaving 8 bases of the junction unmatched. Germline V gives CDR1 KGHSY, CDR2 FQNENV. The CDR3 extends over 14 amino acids. This CDR3 reads CATAGTSGSGEQYF. The CDR3 DNA sequence: TGTGCCACCGCCGGGACTAGCGGGAGCGGCGAGCAGTACTTC.

The rearrangement joins TRBV5-1 to TRBJ2-7; 9 nucleotides line up with TRBD2. The V and J ends lost 4 bases and 6 bases, in that order; junction bases with no gene match: 14. This CDR3 spans 16 amino acids. Germline V gives CDR1 SGHRS, CDR2 YFSETQ. CDR3 bases: TGCGCCAGCAGCCAGTTACCGGGACTAGCTTCGGGCGAGCAGTACTTC. Its translation is CASSQLPGLASGEQYF.

This chain joins TRBV2 and TRBJ2-2, with TRBD2 matching 8 bases. The trim removed 7 bases at V and 3 bases at J, leaving 7 bases unmatched. The CDR3 is made up of 15 amino acids. Germline values: CDR1 SNHLY, CDR2 FYNNEI. This CDR3 is CASKGLDLDTGELFF. In DNA, the CDR3 is TGTGCCAGCAAGGGACTAGACCTTGACACCGGGGAGCTGTTTTTT.

In its sample, this clone was seen a few times. The J gene is TRBJ1-5, the V gene TRBV19; the D is unclear. The CDR3 is 15 residues long. The V end was cut by 7 bases, the J end by 7 bases, with 20 bases between. Germline V gene lookup returns CDR1 LNHDA and CDR2 SQIVND (reference sequence). The CDR3 is CASTHLGSFRQPQHF. CDR3 DNA sequence: TGTGCCAGTACCCACCTAGGGTCGTTTCGGCAGCCCCAGCATTTT.

The rearrangement uses TRBV5-5 and TRBJ2-7; TRBD1 aligns across 9 bases. CDR1 and CDR2 from the germline V gene are SGHKS and YYEKEE (reference sequence). The CDR3 has 14 residues. Trimming at V came to 5 bases and at J to 5 bases, leaving 8 bases not matched to a gene. CDR3 sequence: CASRLQGAVDEQYF. CDR3 nucleotides: TGTGCCAGCAGACTACAGGGGGCCGTGGACGAGCAGTACTTC.

The chain uses TRBV19 and TRBJ1-1, with D perhaps TRBD1 (5 bases). The CDR3 extends over 14 amino acids. V lost 7 bases and J lost 1, with 13 bases in between. In germline, CDR1 is LNHDA, CDR2 SQIVND (reference sequence). The CDR3 region is CASIQTETNTEAFF. The DNA of the CDR3 is TGTGCCAGTATTCAGACAGAGACGAACACTGAAGCTTTCTTT.

The chain is built from TRBV29-1 and TRBJ2-1; D perhaps matches TRBD2 (5 bases). V was clipped by 4 bases and J by 1 base, with 8 bases between them. The germline V gene encodes CDR1 SQVTM and CDR2 ANQGSEA. The CDR3 is 13 amino acids. This CDR3 reads CSVVSGSYNEQFF. CDR3 in DNA: TGCAGCGTTGTGAGCGGTTCCTACAATGAGCAGTTCTTC.

The genes are TRBV5-4 and TRBJ1-1; 7 nucleotides align to TRBD1. The germline V gene has CDR1 SGHNT and CDR2 YYREEE (reference sequence). Trimming at V came to 0 bases and at J to 4 bases, leaving 6 bases not matched to a gene. There are 15 residues in the CDR3. CDR3 coding DNA: TGTGCCAGCAGCTTGGATCAGGGGGGTATCACTGAAGCTTTCTTT. Amino acid sequence: CASSLDQGGITEAFF.

The V and J genes are TRBV28 and TRBJ2-7; TRBD2 aligns across 9 bases. J gave up 2 bases and V 1 base, and 9 bases lay outside the gene matches. This CDR3 is 17 amino acids long. In germline, CDR1 is MDHEN, CDR2 SYDVKM. The CDR3 sequence: CASSLYAGAGGTYEQYF. In DNA form, the CDR3 reads TGTGCCAGCAGTTTATATGCGGGGGCGGGAGGGACCTACGAGCAGTACTTC.

This chain links TRBV6-5 with TRBJ2-7, with D uncertain. The CDR3 totals 13 residues. V was cut by 1 base and J by 0 bases, with 4 bases left in between. Germline V lookup: CDR1 MNHEY, CDR2 SVGAGI. In DNA form, the CDR3 reads TGTGCCAGCAGTTACTACAACTCCTACGAGCAGTACTTC. This sequence encodes CASSYYNSYEQYF.

The count of this clone is one. The chain uses TRBV3-1 (or the pseudogene TRBV3-2) and TRBJ1-5, with 7 bases matching TRBD1. The germline V gene has CDR1 LGHDT and CDR2 YNNKEL (reference sequence). CDR3 length: 19 amino acids. V lost 1 base and J lost 0; bases outside the gene matches: 12. CDR3 loop: CASSQGPRQGIYSNQPQHF. The CDR3 region has the DNA TGTGCCAGCAGCCAAGGGCCGAGACAGGGAATATATAGCAATCAGCCCCAGCATTTT.

The chain recombines TRBV5-1 with TRBJ2-3, with 8 positions matching TRBD2. V gave up 7 bases and J gave up 2 bases; unmatched junction bases: 6. The CDR3 contains 14 residues. Per germline, CDR1 SGHRS and CDR2 YFSETQ. DNA of the CDR3: TGCGCCAGCTGTAGCGGGAACCCCACAGATACGCAGTATTTT. It yields the protein CASCSGNPTDTQYF.

This sequence joins TRBV27 and TRBJ2-2; TRBD1 aligns across 8 bases. V trimming: 3 bases; J trimming: 4 bases; junction bases outside the gene matches: 4. CDR3 length: 15 amino acids. Germline V gene sequence: CDR1 MNHEY, CDR2 SMNVEV (reference sequence). CDR3 coding DNA: TGTGCCAGCAGTTTTGGGGACAGGAGCACCGGGGAGCTGTTTTTT. This codes for CASSFGDRSTGELFF.

CDR3 nucleotide sequence: TGCGCCAGCAGCCCGGACGGGAATCAGCCCCAGCATTTT. It codes for CASSPDGNQPQHF. The chain links TRBV5-1 to TRBJ1-5; no clear D. The CDR3 contains 13 residues. Germline V gives CDR1 SGHRS, CDR2 YFSETQ. The ends were cut back, 4 bases at V and 4 bases at J, with 9 bases in the middle.

V gene TRBV5-1 combines with J gene TRBJ2-5, with 7 bases aligning to TRBD1. The germline V gene encodes CDR1 SGHRS and CDR2 YFSETQ. CDR3 size: 14 residues. Losses at the gene ends were 2 bases for V and 1 base for J; bases not matched to a gene: 2. CDR3 residues: CASSFSGGQETQYF. In DNA, the CDR3 is TGCGCCAGCAGCTTCTCAGGGGGCCAAGAGACCCAGTACTTC.

V and J are TRBV18 and TRBJ1-6; D is undetermined. The germline gives CDR1 KGHSH, CDR2 LQKENI. V gave up 1 base and J gave up 7 bases, with 2 bases separating them. The CDR3 totals 12 residues. CDR3 DNA sequence: TGTGCCAGCTCACCACGGAATTCACCCCTCCACTTT. Protein: CASSPRNSPLHF.

V and J are TRBV5-1 and TRBJ2-7; 8 nucleotides align to TRBD1. Germline V gene lookup returns CDR1 SGHRS and CDR2 YFSETQ. The CDR3 length is 15 residues. V lost 0 bases to trimming and J lost 1 base; unmatched junction nucleotides: 3. The CDR3 DNA reads as TGCGCCAGCAGCTTGGGGGGGACAGGTTCCTACGAGCAGTACTTC. Translated: CASSLGGTGSYEQYF.

The V and J genes are TRBV24-1 and TRBJ1-5; D gene ambiguous. V was clipped by 9 bases and J by 2 bases, with 10 bases between them. This CDR3 region has 13 residues. Per the germline V gene, CDR1 is KGHDR and CDR2 is SFDVKD. The CDR3 region has the DNA TGTGCCACCGGGGAATCGGGCAATCAGCCCCAGCATTTT. It yields the protein CATGESGNQPQHF.